The 15 T cell receptor beta chains given below trace back to one sample, sequenced in a study of cytomegalovirus exposure and HLA in healthy donors (dated by TCRdb to 2016 to 2017). The library was prepared using the immunoSEQ multiplex PCR assay. The multiplex PCR relied on a mix of 60 forward primers for TCR Vbeta segments and 13 reverse primers for TCR Jbeta segments. The table comes from immuneACCESS by way of TCRdb, which keeps in-frame sequences with V and J called. Part of the clones is missing from these tables; in studies checked, under half for an unresolved V gene and the rest for unknown reasons. This sample comprises about 150,000 clones, about 74% of them detected only once. The biggest ten clones account for approximately 4% of the sample. Sequences were obtained from PBMCs. These receptors originate from a woman aged 40 to 50 in good health and CMV-seronegative.

V is TRBV7-8 and J is TRBJ2-1; 9 nucleotides align to TRBD2. The germline V gene encodes CDR1 SGHVS and CDR2 FQNEAQ. With 5 bases clipped from V and 6 bases from J, the junction kept 5 bases outside the gene matches. The CDR3 covers 14 residues. The CDR3 loop reads CASSRGLASNEQFF. DNA of the CDR3: TGTGCCAGCAGCCGAGGACTAGCGAGCAATGAGCAGTTCTTC.

Here the CDR3 reads CASSELWGSQETQYF. Written as DNA, the CDR3 is TGTGCCAGCAGTGAATTGTGGGGCTCACAAGAGACCCAGTACTTC. The chain joins TRBV25-1 to TRBJ2-5; D possibly corresponds to TRBD1 (5 bases). The CDR3 has 15 residues. Trimming left V 1 base short and J 2 bases short, with 11 bases between. The germline V gene encodes CDR1 MGHDK and CDR2 SYGVNS. The full variable domain, rest sourced from reference TRBV25-1 and TRBJ2-5, is EADIYQTPRYLVIGTGKKITLECSQTMGHDKMYWYQQDPGMELHLIHYSYGVNSTEKGDLSSESTVSRIRTEHFPLTLESARPSHTSQYLCASSELWGSQETQYFGPGTRLLVL.

Details on this clone: Distinct nucleotide sequences in the sample also encode this CDR3. The chain carries TRBV10-3 and TRBJ1-1; D is undetermined. Per germline, CDR1 ENHRY and CDR2 SYGVKD. This CDR3 contains 11 residues. The germline V and J ends were trimmed by 8 bases and 3 bases, with 7 bases remaining between them. The CDR3 nucleotides read TGTGCCATCCGGAGGGACACTGAAGCTTTCTTT. It codes for CAIRRDTEAFF.

The chain has TRBV30 and TRBJ1-1; 7 bases line up with TRBD1. V shed 5 bases and J 5 bases; nucleotides not matched to a gene: 2. Germline values: CDR1 GTSNPN, CDR2 SVGIG (reference sequence). This CDR3 has 11 amino acids. The CDR3 loop is CAWAGGTEAFF. In nucleotides, the CDR3 is TGTGCCTGGGCAGGGGGTACTGAAGCTTTCTTT.

This clone has only a few counts. The rearrangement joins TRBV19 to TRBJ1-4; 7 nucleotides match TRBD1. Germline CDR1 reads LNHDA; CDR2 reads SQIVND (reference sequence). The trim removed 2 bases at V and 6 bases at J, leaving 9 bases unmatched. The CDR3 consists of 16 residues. This chain's CDR3 is CASSISRTGAYEKLFF. CDR3 bases: TGTGCCAGTAGTATATCTCGGACAGGAGCCTATGAAAAACTGTTTTTT.

This clone was found once. This sequence joins TRBV7-2 and TRBJ1-1; 8 positions match TRBD1. Germline CDR1 and CDR2: SGHTA and FQGNSA. This CDR3 contains 13 residues. Germline trimming cut 3 bases from V and 4 bases from J; bases unmatched to any gene: 1. The CDR3 sequence: CASSFTGGTEAFF. Written as DNA, the CDR3 is TGTGCCAGCAGCTTTACAGGGGGCACTGAAGCTTTCTTT.

As regards this clone: Other DNA sequences in the sample encode the same CDR3. J is TRBJ1-1 and V is TRBV10-3; 7 bases agree with TRBD1. With 4 bases clipped from V and 1 base from J, the junction kept 0 bases outside the gene matches. The CDR3 has 13 residues. Germline V CDR1 and CDR2: ENHRY, SYGVKD. CDR3 protein: CAISGTGNTEAFF. Here the CDR3 DNA reads TGTGCCATCAGTGGGACAGGGAACACTGAAGCTTTCTTT.

The chain employs TRBV7-2 and TRBJ1-5; weak D call: TRBD1 (5 bases). There are 14 residues in the CDR3. Germline CDR1 SGHTA, CDR2 FQGNSA. The V end was cut by 2 bases, the J end by 5 bases, with 10 bases between. The CDR3 is CASSLRGGDQPQHF. CDR3 nucleotide sequence: TGTGCCAGCAGCTTACGGGGAGGGGATCAGCCCCAGCATTTT. The full variable domain, completed using reference TRBV7-2 and TRBJ1-5, is GAGVSQSPSNKVTEKGKDVELRCDPISGHTALYWYRQSLGQGLEFLIYFQGNSAPDKSGLPSDRFSAERTGGSVSTLTIQRTQQEDSAVYLCASSLRGGDQPQHFGDGTRLSIL.

The rearrangement uses TRBV11-3 and TRBJ1-2, with D tentatively TRBD1 (5 bases). The germline V gene has CDR1 SGHNT and CDR2 YENEEA. The CDR3 is made up of 14 amino acids. Trimming shortened V by 5 bases and J by 4 bases, and 14 bases separated the two germline ends. The CDR3 is CASSPGLGGYGYTF. Written as DNA, the CDR3 is TGTGCCAGCAGCCCGGGACTGGGGGGCTATGGCTACACCTTC.

The rearrangement links TRBV5-1 to TRBJ2-3; the match to TRBD2 covers 14 bases. Trimming at V came to 4 bases and at J to 6 bases, leaving 13 bases not matched to a gene. CDR3 length: 18 amino acids. CDR1 is SGHRS, CDR2 YFSETQ, per germline. The CDR3, as DNA: TGCGCCAGCAGCCCGACTAGCGGGGGGGTCCCGGGGGCGGATACGCAGTATTTT. It encodes CASSPTSGGVPGADTQYF.

The chain links TRBV5-1 to TRBJ2-3; TRBD1 aligns across 8 bases. The CDR3 extends over 15 amino acids. The germline V gene encodes CDR1 SGHRS and CDR2 YFSETQ. Trimming cost V 0 bases and J 5 bases; bases outside gene matches: 5. CDR3 bases: TGCGCCAGCAGCTTGGGGCAGGGGGCTGAAGATACGCAGTATTTT. It specifies CASSLGQGAEDTQYF. The full variable domain, with the rest looked up from reference TRBV5-1 and TRBJ2-3, is KAGVTQTPRYLIKTRGQQVTLSCSPISGHRSVSWYQQTPGQGLQFLFEYFSETQRNKGNFPGRFSGRQFSNSRSEMNVSTLELGDSALYLCASSLGQGAEDTQYFGPGTRLTVL.

In its sample, this clone was seen a few times. This chain connects TRBV4-1 to TRBJ2-7, with TRBD2 identical over 7 bases. Germline assignment: CDR1 MGHRA and CDR2 YSYEKL. The V and J ends lost 7 bases and 3 bases, in that order; junction bases with no gene match: 12. The CDR3 sequence is 15 residues long. The CDR3 DNA sequence: TGCGCCAGCACCAGTTCGGTTAGCGGGTTCTACGAGCAGTACTTC. The encoded protein is CASTSSVSGFYEQYF.

The J gene is TRBJ1-2, the V gene TRBV7-2; D call uncertain. V was trimmed by 6 bases and J by 4 bases, leaving 12 bases between them. Germline CDR1 is SGHTA and CDR2 is FQGNSA. The CDR3 totals 13 residues. CDR3 in DNA: TGTGCCAGCAGGCCCCCGTCGGGCTATGGCTACACCTTC. Amino acid sequence: CASRPPSGYGYTF.

The chain combines TRBV18 with TRBJ1-6, with unresolved D. Germline V gene sequence: CDR1 KGHSH, CDR2 LQKENI. This CDR3 comprises 16 residues. V dropped 4 bases and J dropped 7 bases, with 17 bases sitting between them. This chain's CDR3 is CASSRFESPVNSPLHF. CDR3 DNA: TGTGCCAGCTCACGGTTTGAGAGCCCGGTCAATTCACCCCTCCACTTT.

The J gene is TRBJ1-1, the V gene TRBV5-4, with D hard to call. CDR3 length equals 14 residues. V was cut by 4 bases and J by 5 bases, with 15 bases left in between. Germline V gene data show CDR1 as SGHNT and CDR2 as YYREEE (reference sequence). The DNA of the CDR3 is TGTGCCAGCAGCGCCGCGGGGTCAGGAACTGAAGCTTTCTTT. Amino acid sequence: CASSAAGSGTEAFF.